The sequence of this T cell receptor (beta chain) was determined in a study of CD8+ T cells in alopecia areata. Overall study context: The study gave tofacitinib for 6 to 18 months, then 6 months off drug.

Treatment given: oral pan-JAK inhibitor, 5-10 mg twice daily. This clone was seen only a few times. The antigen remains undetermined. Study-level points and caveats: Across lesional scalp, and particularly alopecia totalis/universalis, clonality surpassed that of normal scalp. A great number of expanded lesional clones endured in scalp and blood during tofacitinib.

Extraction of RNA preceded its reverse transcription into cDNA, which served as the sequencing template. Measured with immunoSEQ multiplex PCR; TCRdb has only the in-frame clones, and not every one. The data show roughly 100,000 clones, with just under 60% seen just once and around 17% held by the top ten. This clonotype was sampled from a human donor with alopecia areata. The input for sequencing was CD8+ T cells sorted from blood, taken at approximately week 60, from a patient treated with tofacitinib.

The CDR3 protein is CSVEDLNRGSTDTQYF. CDR3 DNA: TGCAGCGTTGAAGATCTTAACAGGGGTAGCACAGATACGCAGTATTTT. The gene calls are TRBV29-1 and TRBJ2-3; 7 bases align to TRBD1. The CDR3 loop spans 16 amino acids. V trimming: 0 bases; J trimming: 0 bases; junction bases outside the gene matches: 6. CDR1 is SQVTM, CDR2 ANQGSEA, per germline.